This record covers a single T cell receptor beta chain. No cognate antigen has been identified for it. No quality values exist for individual bases; no much larger clone is one base distant. CDR1 LNHDA and CDR2 SQIVND are derived from the germline V gene (reference sequence). Deletion took 4 bases off V and 10 bases off J, with a span of 19 bases between the germline ends. Reading from cysteine to phenylalanine, the CDR3 counts 14 amino acids. Only CDR3 DNA remains: 42 bases, in frame from the first base. The entire isolated RNA was reverse transcribed using the High Capacity cDNA Reverse Transcription Kit, and thus expressed TCRB transcripts were sequenced. Deep immunoSEQ sequencing was performed on naive, central memory and regulatory T cell samples, with an average of roughly 3.5 million total reads per sample. Sorted cells were lysed in RLT buffer, and RNA was extracted using DNase-treated RNeasy Micro or Mini kits according to cell number. To prevent cross-contamination, every cell subset was processed on its own, while patient and healthy donor samples were processed together. The immunoSEQ multiplex PCR was used to amplify TCRB sequences from cDNA, yielding 87-bp fragments that span the CDR3 region. Sequencing of the amplicons was performed on the Illumina HiSeq platform. From the authors' description of their analysis: PCR bias was computationally corrected using synthetic template baselines, reads within Hamming distance 2 were collapsed, and singletons that could not be merged were discarded. Reads were aligned against IMGT so that V, D and J genes, CDR3 length and insertions or deletions at six rearrangement sites could be assigned. Within each subset, clonotype counts were normalized to sorted cell number, after which true diversity and Gini coefficients were computed with the tcR R package. Repertoire sharing was quantified using the overlap coefficient calculated on TCRB nucleotide sequences. Out-of-frame TCRB sequences from naive cells were analyzed to stand in for the pre-selection repertoire. This immuneACCESS table, as held by TCRdb, lists in-frame sequences with V and J called but not all clones. Of the missing ones, under half trace to an unresolved V gene in checked studies; the others have no known cause. The D gene and trimming were derived from the DNA, and the V and J assignments and clone size from that table. In this sample the table shows under 400,000 clones, roughly 12% of which occur a single time. In total, the top ten clones hold 0.01% of the sample.

The data derive from a study of beta chain features in type 1 diabetes (dated by TCRdb to 2017 to 2018). Regarding the study in general: Patients and healthy donors did not differ in mean age, gender distribution, total cell number or subset yield. A total of 100 million to 110 million sorted cells were examined across all samples, and a strong correlation was observed between cell number per subset and RNA yield. In the study, TCRB repertoires of sorted circulating CD4+ T cell subsets from recently diagnosed type 1 diabetes patients were compared with those of matched healthy donors. Regulatory and stem cell-like memory subsets were isolated from only 8 patients and roughly eight healthy donors, whereas naive and central memory subsets came from all 28 donors. Overall study results and their limits: Only small numbers of individuals were included in the HLA sub-analyses, which left unresolved whether HLA type had any influence on TCRB rearrangement. At VDJ recombination sites, type 1 diabetes patients had fewer insertions and more deleted nucleotides, which implies abnormalities in thymic rearrangement. The naive, central memory and regulatory TCRB repertoires appeared to resemble one another more closely among patients than among healthy donors. Shorter templates might be favored by PCR, yet because patient and control samples were amplified and corrected together, any such skew would affect both groups equally. Because cDNA rather than genomic DNA was sequenced, highly expressing activated cells could have been over-represented, although no difference in activation and CD3 levels was found between groups. In all four CD4+ subsets, TCRB CDR3 length was moderately but significantly shorter in type 1 diabetes patients.

From each donor, a single peripheral blood sample of about 110 mL on average was drawn into heparinised tubes. A BD FACSAria II and a panel including CD45RO, CCR7, CD25, CD127, CD95 and CD27 were used to sort naive, central memory, regulatory and stem cell-like memory CD4+ T cells. Every sorted population had a purity above 98%. PBMCs were isolated right away by Lymphoprep density gradient centrifugation and were stained directly, without culture. To minimize batch effects, samples were stained and sorted in pairs, one healthy donor with one patient per experiment. The receptor chain draws on TRBV19 and TRBJ1-1; TRBD1 is possibly the D segment (6 matching bases). This TCR came from a woman in her late teens or twenties with type 1 diabetes. The specimen was naive CD4+ T cells from blood. The sample's cell subset or site label, in plain terms: true naive CD4+ T cells. The CDR3 is CASSNTGLFTRAFF. The DNA sequence reads TGTGCCAGTAGTAACACAGGGTTATTTACGAGAGCTTTCTTT.